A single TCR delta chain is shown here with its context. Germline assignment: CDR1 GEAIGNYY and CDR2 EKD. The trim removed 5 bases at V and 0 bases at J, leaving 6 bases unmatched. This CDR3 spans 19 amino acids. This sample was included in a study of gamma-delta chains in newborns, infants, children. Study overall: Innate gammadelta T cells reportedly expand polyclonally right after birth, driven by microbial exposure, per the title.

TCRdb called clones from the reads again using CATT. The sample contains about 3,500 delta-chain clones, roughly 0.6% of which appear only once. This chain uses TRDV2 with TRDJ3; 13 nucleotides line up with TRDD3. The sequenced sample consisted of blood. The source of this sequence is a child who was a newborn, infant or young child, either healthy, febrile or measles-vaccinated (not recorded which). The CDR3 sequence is CACGLTGGYDSWDTRQMFF. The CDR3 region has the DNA TGTGCCTGTGGCCTTACTGGGGGATACGACTCCTGGGACACCCGACAGATGTTTTTC.